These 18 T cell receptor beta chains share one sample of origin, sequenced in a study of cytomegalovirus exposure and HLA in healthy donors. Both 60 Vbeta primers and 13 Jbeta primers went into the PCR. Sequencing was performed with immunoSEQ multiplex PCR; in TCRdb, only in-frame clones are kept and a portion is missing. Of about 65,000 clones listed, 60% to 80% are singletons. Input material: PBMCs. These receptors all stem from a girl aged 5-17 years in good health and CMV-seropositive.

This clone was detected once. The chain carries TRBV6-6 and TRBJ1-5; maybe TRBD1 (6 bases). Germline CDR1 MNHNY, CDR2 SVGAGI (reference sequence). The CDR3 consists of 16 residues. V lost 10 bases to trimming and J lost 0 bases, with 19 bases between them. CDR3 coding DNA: TGTGCCACCCGTTTTGGACAGCATTATAGCAATCAGCCCCAGCATTTT. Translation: CATRFGQHYSNQPQHF.

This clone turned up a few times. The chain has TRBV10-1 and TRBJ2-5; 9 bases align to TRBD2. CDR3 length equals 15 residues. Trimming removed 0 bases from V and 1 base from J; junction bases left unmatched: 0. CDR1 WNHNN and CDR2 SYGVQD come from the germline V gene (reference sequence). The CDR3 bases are TGCGCCAGCAGTGAGTCACTAGCGGGCCAAGAGACCCAGTACTTC. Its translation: CASSESLAGQETQYF.

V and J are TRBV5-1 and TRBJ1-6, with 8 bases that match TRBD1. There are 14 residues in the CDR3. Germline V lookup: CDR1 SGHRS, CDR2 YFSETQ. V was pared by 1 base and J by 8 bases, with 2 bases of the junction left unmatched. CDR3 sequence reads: CASSLQGADSPLHF. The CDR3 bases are TGCGCCAGCAGCTTGCAGGGGGCCGATTCACCCCTCCACTTT.

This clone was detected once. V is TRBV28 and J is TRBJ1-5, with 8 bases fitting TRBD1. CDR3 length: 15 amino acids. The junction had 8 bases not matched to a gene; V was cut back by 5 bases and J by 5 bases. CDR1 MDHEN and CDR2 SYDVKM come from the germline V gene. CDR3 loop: CASSVLSGGHQPQHF. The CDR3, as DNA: TGTGCCAGCAGTGTGTTGTCAGGGGGCCATCAGCCCCAGCATTTT. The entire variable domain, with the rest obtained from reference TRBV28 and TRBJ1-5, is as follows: DVKVTQSSRYLVKRTGEKVFLECVQDMDHENMFWYRQDPGLGLRLIYFSYDVKMKEKGDIPEGYSVSREKKERFSLILESASTNQTSMYLCASSVLSGGHQPQHFGDGTRLSIL.

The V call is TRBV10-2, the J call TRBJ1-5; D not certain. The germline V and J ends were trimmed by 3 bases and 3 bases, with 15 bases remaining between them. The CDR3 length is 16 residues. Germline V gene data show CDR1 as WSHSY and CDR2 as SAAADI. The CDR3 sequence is CASSETSTVDNQPQHF. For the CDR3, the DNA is TGCGCCAGCAGTGAAACCTCCACGGTTGACAATCAGCCCCAGCATTTT.

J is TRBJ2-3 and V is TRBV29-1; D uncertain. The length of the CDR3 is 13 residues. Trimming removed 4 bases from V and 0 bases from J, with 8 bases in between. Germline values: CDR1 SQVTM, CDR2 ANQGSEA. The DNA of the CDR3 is TGCAGCGTTGCTGGTACTAGCACAGATACGCAGTATTTT. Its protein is CSVAGTSTDTQYF.

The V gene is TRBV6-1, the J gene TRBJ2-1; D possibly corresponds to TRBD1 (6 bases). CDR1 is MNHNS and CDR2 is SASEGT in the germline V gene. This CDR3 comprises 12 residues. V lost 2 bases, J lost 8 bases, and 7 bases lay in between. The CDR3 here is CASSERGYEQFF. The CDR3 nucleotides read TGTGCCAGCAGTGAAAGGGGGTATGAGCAGTTCTTC.

CDR3 in amino acids: CASSQAGGRTYEQYF. The CDR3, as DNA: TGTGCCAGCAGTCAAGCTGGCGGCAGAACTTACGAGCAGTACTTC. The rearrangement links TRBV7-8 to TRBJ2-7; D is unresolved. This CDR3 is built from 15 residues. Germline CDR1 reads SGHVS; CDR2 reads FQNEAQ. Trimming cost V 6 bases and J 4 bases, with 19 bases left between them.

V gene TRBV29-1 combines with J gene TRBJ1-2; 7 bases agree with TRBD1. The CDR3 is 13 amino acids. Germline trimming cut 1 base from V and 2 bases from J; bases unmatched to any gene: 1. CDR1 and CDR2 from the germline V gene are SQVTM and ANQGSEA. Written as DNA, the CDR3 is TGCAGCGTTGAAGTGGGACAGAACTATGGCTACACCTTC. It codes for CSVEVGQNYGYTF.

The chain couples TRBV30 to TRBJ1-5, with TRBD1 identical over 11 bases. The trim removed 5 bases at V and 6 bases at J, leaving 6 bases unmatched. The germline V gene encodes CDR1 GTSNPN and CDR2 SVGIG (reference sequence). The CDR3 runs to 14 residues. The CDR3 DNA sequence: TGTGCCTGGTCCGGGACAGGGGGAGGTCAGCCCCAGCATTTT. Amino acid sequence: CAWSGTGGGQPQHF.

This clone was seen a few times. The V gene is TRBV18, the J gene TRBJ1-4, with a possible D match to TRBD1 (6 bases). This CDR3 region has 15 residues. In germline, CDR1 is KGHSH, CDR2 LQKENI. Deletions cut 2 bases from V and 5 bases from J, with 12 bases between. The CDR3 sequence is CASSPGRGKNEKLFF. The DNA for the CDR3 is TGTGCCAGCTCACCAGGCAGGGGCAAAAATGAAAAACTGTTTTTT.

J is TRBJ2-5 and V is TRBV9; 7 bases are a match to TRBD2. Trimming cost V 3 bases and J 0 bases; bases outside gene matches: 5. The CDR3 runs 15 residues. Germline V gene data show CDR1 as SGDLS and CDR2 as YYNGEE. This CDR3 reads CASSATGTNQETQYF. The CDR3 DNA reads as TGTGCCAGCAGCGCTACCGGGACTAACCAAGAGACCCAGTACTTC.

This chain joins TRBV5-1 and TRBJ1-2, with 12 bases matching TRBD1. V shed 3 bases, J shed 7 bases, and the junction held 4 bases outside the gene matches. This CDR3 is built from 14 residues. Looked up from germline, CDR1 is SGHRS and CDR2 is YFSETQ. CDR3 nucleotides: TGCGCCAGCAGCTCGGGACAGGGGGCGGGTGGCTACACCTTC. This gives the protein CASSSGQGAGGYTF.

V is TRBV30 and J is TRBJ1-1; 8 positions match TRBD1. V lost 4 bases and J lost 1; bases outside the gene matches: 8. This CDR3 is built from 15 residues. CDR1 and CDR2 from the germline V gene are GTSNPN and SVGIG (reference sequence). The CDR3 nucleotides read TGTGCCTGGAACAGGGGGAACAACGCGAACACTGAAGCTTTCTTT. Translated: CAWNRGNNANTEAFF.

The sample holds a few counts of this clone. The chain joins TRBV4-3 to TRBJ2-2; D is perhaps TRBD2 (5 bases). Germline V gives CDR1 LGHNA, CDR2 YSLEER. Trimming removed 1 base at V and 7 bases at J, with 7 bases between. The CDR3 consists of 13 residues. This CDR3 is CASSQASRGELFF. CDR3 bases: TGCGCCAGCAGCCAAGCTAGCCGCGGGGAGCTGTTTTTT.

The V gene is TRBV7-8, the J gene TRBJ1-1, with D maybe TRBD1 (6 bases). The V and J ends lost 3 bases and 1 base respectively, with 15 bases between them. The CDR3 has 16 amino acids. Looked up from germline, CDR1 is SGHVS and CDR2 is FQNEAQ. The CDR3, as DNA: TGTGCCAGCAGCTTCCCGCCGGGACAAGCGAACACTGAAGCTTTCTTT. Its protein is CASSFPPGQANTEAFF.

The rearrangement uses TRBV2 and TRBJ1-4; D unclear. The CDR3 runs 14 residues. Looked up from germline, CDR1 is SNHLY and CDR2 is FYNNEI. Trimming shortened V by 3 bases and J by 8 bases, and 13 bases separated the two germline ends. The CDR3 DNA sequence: TGTGCCAGCAGTGATCTAAGGGCGGGCGAAAAACTGTTTTTT. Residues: CASSDLRAGEKLFF.

CDR3 coding DNA: TGTGCCAGCAGCTTGGTACCTCAGGGGAGCGAGCAGTACTTC. It translates to CASSLVPQGSEQYF. The V gene is TRBV5-6, the J gene TRBJ2-7; a weak D match, TRBD1 (6 bases). CDR1 is SGHDT, CDR2 YYEEEE, per germline. Trimming took off 0 bases at V and 6 bases at J, with 13 bases between the two ends. This CDR3 is built from 14 residues.